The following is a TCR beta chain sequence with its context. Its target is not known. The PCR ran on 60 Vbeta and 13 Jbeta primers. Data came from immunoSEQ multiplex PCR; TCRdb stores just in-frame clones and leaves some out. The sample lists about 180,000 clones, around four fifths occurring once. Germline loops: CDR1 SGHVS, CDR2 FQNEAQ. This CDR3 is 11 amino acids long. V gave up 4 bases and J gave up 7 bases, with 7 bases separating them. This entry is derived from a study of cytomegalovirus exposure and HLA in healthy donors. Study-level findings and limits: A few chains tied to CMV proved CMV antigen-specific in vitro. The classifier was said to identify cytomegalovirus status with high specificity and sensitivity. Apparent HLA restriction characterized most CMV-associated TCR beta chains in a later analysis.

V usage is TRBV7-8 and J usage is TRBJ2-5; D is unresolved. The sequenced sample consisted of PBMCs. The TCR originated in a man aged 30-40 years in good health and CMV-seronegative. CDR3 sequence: CASSYLGTQYF. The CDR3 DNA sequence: TGTGCCAGCAGCTATCTCGGGACCCAGTACTTC.